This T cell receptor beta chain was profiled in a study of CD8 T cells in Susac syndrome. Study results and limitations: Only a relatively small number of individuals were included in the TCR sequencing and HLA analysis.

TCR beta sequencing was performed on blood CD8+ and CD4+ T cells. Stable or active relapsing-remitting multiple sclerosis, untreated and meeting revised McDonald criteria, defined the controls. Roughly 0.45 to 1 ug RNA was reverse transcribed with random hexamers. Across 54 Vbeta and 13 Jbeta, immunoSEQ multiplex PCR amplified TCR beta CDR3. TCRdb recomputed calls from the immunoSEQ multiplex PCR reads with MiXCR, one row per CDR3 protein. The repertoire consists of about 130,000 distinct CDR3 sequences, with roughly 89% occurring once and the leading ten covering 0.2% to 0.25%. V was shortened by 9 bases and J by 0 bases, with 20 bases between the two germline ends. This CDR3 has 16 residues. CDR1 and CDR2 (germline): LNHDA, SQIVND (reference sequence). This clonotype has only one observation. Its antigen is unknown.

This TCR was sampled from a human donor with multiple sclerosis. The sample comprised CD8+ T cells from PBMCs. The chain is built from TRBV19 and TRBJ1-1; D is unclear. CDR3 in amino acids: CASSHRENSLNTEAFF. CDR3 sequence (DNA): TGTGCCAGCTCCCACCGGGAGAATTCGTTGAACACTGAAGCTTTCTTT. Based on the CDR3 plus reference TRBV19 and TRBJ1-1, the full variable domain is DGGITQSPKYLFRKEGQNVTLSCEQNLNHDAMYWYRQDPGQGLRLIYYSQIVNDFQKGDIAEGYSVSREKKESFPLTVTSAQKNPTAFYLCASSHRENSLNTEAFFGQGTRLTVV.